Only one count was recorded for the clone carrying this T cell receptor (beta chain). As yet, its antigen is unknown. Sample donors were healthy Caucasian individuals that came from Russia, aged roughly 6 to 95. A J-beta primer mix and a sample-barcoded 5' primer were used in a second PCR of roughly 6 to 11 cycles. TCRdb ran MiXCR on the 5' RACE reads and lists one entry per CDR3 protein. The table records some 290,000 distinct CDR3 sequences, around 29% of them present only once. Trimming cost V 3 bases and J 4 bases, with 16 bases left between them. Looked up from germline, CDR1 is MDHEN and CDR2 is SYDVKM. The CDR3 runs 16 residues. These data originate in a study of blood T cells in healthy people across ages. General study points: Across the age range, TCR beta diversity per million T cells fell in a roughly linear way. Researchers said unsorted PBMCs prevented a conclusive naive versus antigen-experienced comparison. It was the long-lived donors that had more naive CD4+ cells and higher diversity than aged donors.

The receptor comes from a woman aged 70-85 years in good health. The sequencing input was blood. J is TRBJ1-3 and V is TRBV28; no definite D call. CDR3 sequence (DNA): TGTGCCAGCAGTTTGGGCGGAGAAGTGTGGGGAAACACCATATATTTT. The encoded protein is CASSLGGEVWGNTIYF.